A selection of T cell receptor beta chains follows, all from one sample in a study of shared clonotypes between healthy human individuals. The table came from immunoSEQ multiplex PCR; TCRdb's copy has only in-frame clones and leaves some out. The sample has about 2 million clones; roughly 94% are singletons. The sequenced sample was naive CD4+ T cells sorted from blood. The receptors derive from a man younger than 30 in good health. Each CDR3 is given with its conserved first and last residue. The D gene is left open where the match is weak. The size of a clone is reported for some rows only, either as once, few or many, or as a class for expanded clones.

TRBJ1-5 TRBV25-1 . . TGTGCCAGCAGTGAATCGGGTACCCAGCATTTT CASSESGTQHF
TRBJ2-4 TRBV18 . TRBD1 TGTGCCAGCTCACTTTCTGGGACAGGCATAGCCAAAAACATTCAGTACTTC CASSLSGTGIAKNIQYF
TRBJ2-7 TRBV7-9 . . TGTGCCAGCAGCTCCGGAACCGGGCAGGCGAGATACGAGCAGTACTTC CASSSGTGQARYEQYF
TRBJ2-5 TRBV9 once TRBD2 TGTGCCAGCAGCTTGCGGGAGGGCGGTGAGACCCAGTACTTC CASSLREGGETQYF
TRBJ1-6 TRBV6-6 . . TGTGCCAGCAGTTCGGGCCGCCTCCACTTT CASSSGRLHF
TRBJ2-6 TRBV5-4 . TRBD2 TGTGCCAGCAGCCCGGGACTAGCGGCGTTCTCTGGGGCCAACGTCCTGACTTTC CASSPGLAAFSGANVLTF
TRBJ1-2 TRBV18 once . TGTGCCAGCTCACCACCATCACAGACCTATGGCTACACCTTC CASSPPSQTYGYTF
TRBJ1-2 TRBV9 . . TGTGCCAGCAGCGAGCCCGCGGGGCGCAGCTATGGCTACACCTTC CASSEPAGRSYGYTF
TRBJ2-3 TRBV6-1 . TRBD2 TGTGCCAGCACTAGCGGGAGGGCACAAGATACGCAGTATTTT CASTSGRAQDTQYF
TRBJ1-1 TRBV7-9 . . TGTGCCAGCAGCTTAGCGGGGCAAAAAGCTTTCTTT CASSLAGQKAFF
TRBJ1-5 TRBV7-9 . . TGTGCCAGCAGCTCGGACTTCAATCAGCCCCAGCATTTT CASSSDFNQPQHF
TRBJ2-3 TRBV5-4 once . TGTGCCAGCAGCTCAAGCTCAGATACGCAGTATTTT CASSSSSDTQYF
TRBJ2-7 TRBV11-2 . TRBD2 TGTGCCAGCAGCTTAGATATTCGGGCTAGCGGGAGGTACGAGCAGTACTTC CASSLDIRASGRYEQYF
TRBJ2-7 TRBV6-5 . . TGTGCCAGCAGTTCGCCGGGCCGCTACGAGCAGTACTTC CASSSPGRYEQYF
TRBJ2-7 TRBV5-6 . TRBD2 TGTGCCAGCAGCTTGTCCGGGAGGGGCTACGAGCAGTACTTC CASSLSGRGYEQYF
TRBJ1-2 TRBV5-1 once TRBD1 TGCGCCAGCAGCTTGGAAGGGGGCGCTGCCTATGGCTACACCTTC CASSLEGGAAYGYTF
TRBJ2-2 TRBV7-2 once . TGTGCCAGCAGCCCCCGGGTAGCGAACACCGGGGAGCTGTTTTTT CASSPRVANTGELFF
TRBJ2-5 TRBV29-1 . . TGCAGCGTTGGGGTAGGGGGTACGAAAGAGACCCAGTACTTC CSVGVGGTKETQYF
TRBJ2-5 TRBV11-2 once TRBD2 TGTGCCAGCAGCTTAAGGCTAGCGGGAGGAATACAAGAGACCCAGTACTTC CASSLRLAGGIQETQYF
TRBJ2-7 TRBV4-1 . TRBD1 TGCGCCAGCAGCCAACGGGACAGGCCCTACGAGCAGTACTTC CASSQRDRPYEQYF
TRBJ2-1 TRBV5-1 . . TGCGCCAGCAGCTTGTTGGGCTCCTCCTCCTACAATGAGCAGTTCTTC CASSLLGSSSYNEQFF
TRBJ2-7 TRBV10-3 . . TGTGCCATCGGCCGGGGGCGCGACGAGCAGTACTTC CAIGRGRDEQYF
TRBJ2-3 TRBV9 once TRBD2 TGTGCCAGCAGCGATATAAGCGGGAGAGGGACAGATACGCAGTATTTT CASSDISGRGTDTQYF
TRBJ2-3 TRBV10-3 . TRBD2 TGTGCCATCAAGGCGGGAGGGCCGACAGATACGCAGTATTTT CAIKAGGPTDTQYF
TRBJ2-3 TRBV6-1 once TRBD2 TGTGCCAGCCGTCAGACTAGCGGGATCTCAGATACGCAGTATTTT CASRQTSGISDTQYF
TRBJ1-1 TRBV18 . . TGTGCCAGCTCACCGGTCCCGATCATGAACACTGAAGCTTTCTTT CASSPVPIMNTEAFF
TRBJ1-1 TRBV18 . TRBD1 TGTGCCAGCTACCCAGGGGGCGTTACGACTAAAGCTTTCTTT CASYPGGVTTKAFF
TRBJ2-7 TRBV6-1 . . TGTGCCAGCAGTGAGGGCCCCTACGAGCAGTACTTC CASSEGPYEQYF
TRBJ1-1 TRBV28 once TRBD1 TGTGCCAGCAGTCAAACAGGGGGCCAAACTGAAGCTTTCTTT CASSQTGGQTEAFF
TRBJ1-5 TRBV18 . . TGTGCCAGCTCACCAACAACAGATAGCAATCAGCCCCAGCATTTT CASSPTTDSNQPQHF
TRBJ2-7 TRBV6-5 . TRBD1 TGTGCCGCGGGGCAGGGGGCTGGGGAGCAGTACTTC CAAGQGAGEQYF
TRBJ1-3 TRBV9 once . TGTGCCAGCAGCAAACTGGACAGTGGGTACACCATATATTTT CASSKLDSGYTIYF
TRBJ2-1 TRBV29-1 . TRBD2 TGCAGCGTTTCGACTAGACTAGCGCGAAGCTCCTACAATGAGCAGTTCTTC CSVSTRLARSSYNEQFF
TRBJ2-1 TRBV2 . TRBD1 TGTGCCAGCAAAACCCAAGGGGGCTATGAGCAGTTCTTC CASKTQGGYEQFF
TRBJ1-1 TRBV28 . . TGTGCCAGCAGTTTGTCCTCCTTAGGACGCACTGAAGCTTTCTTT CASSLSSLGRTEAFF
TRBJ2-7 TRBV18 . TRBD1 TGTGCCAGCTCAACACGGCCCGGGACAGGGGACTACGAGCAGTACTTC CASSTRPGTGDYEQYF
TRBJ2-1 TRBV6-5 . TRBD1 TGTGCCAGCAGGAGGACAGGGTACAATGAGCAGTTCTTC CASRRTGYNEQFF
TRBJ1-2 TRBV30 once . TGTGCCTGGAGCTGGGACATTTATGGCTACACCTTC CAWSWDIYGYTF
TRBJ1-2 TRBV27 . . TGTGCCAGCACCTCCGAGGGCGGGCGAAGAGGCTATGGCTACACCTTC CASTSEGGRRGYGYTF
TRBJ1-5 TRBV2 . . TGTGCCAGCTCGTTGACAGACACCTCCCATCAGCCCCAGCATTTT CASSLTDTSHQPQHF
TRBJ2-1 TRBV19 . TRBD2 TGTGCCAGTAGTATATCGGGGGGCTCCTACAATGAGCAGTTCTTC CASSISGGSYNEQFF
TRBJ2-7 TRBV19 . . TGTGCCAGTAGTATCTTGGCAGGGCCCACCTACGAGCAGTACTTC CASSILAGPTYEQYF
TRBJ2-1 TRBV9 . . TGTGCCAGCAGCGTAGAAGGGGCGCCGGGAAATGAGCAGTTCTTC CASSVEGAPGNEQFF
TRBJ1-5 TRBV5-5 . . TGTGCCAGCGCCTCTCAGTGGACAAAGGGGGGATATCAGCCCCAGCATTTT CASASQWTKGGYQPQHF
TRBJ1-2 TRBV5-1 . TRBD1 TGCGCCAGCAGCTTACCGGGACAGGGCAGTATTGATGGCTACACCTTC CASSLPGQGSIDGYTF
TRBJ1-4 TRBV6-5 . TRBD1 TGTGCCAGCAGTTCGGGACAGGGTCTAGTGGAAAAACTGTTTTTT CASSSGQGLVEKLFF
TRBJ2-7 TRBV11-2 . . TGTGCCAGCAGCTTAGGTACGGGACCCTACGAGCAGTACTTC CASSLGTGPYEQYF
TRBJ2-1 TRBV2 once TRBD2 TGTGCCAGCAGTCTCGGGCTAGCGGGTTACAATGAGCAGTTCTTC CASSLGLAGYNEQFF
TRBJ1-2 TRBV6-4 . . TGTGCCAGCAGTGATTGGGGGCCTGGCTACACCTTC CASSDWGPGYTF
TRBJ1-2 TRBV11-2 . . TGTGCCAGCAGCGGAGTCTATCCCATCGGACTGAGGGAAAATACCTTC CASSGVYPIGLRENTF
TRBJ1-1 TRBV5-4 . . TGTGCCAGCAGCTTGTATAGGGACACTGAAGCTTTCTTT CASSLYRDTEAFF
TRBJ2-3 TRBV18 . . TGTGCCAGCTCACCTGAGACAGATACGCAGTATTTT CASSPETDTQYF
TRBJ1-6 TRBV5-8 . TRBD1 TGTGCCAGCAGCTCACCCCAGGGGGCGCGTAATTCACCCCTCCACTTT CASSSPQGARNSPLHF
TRBJ2-6 TRBV5-8 . . TGTGCCAGCAGCCGAGTAGGGGGGGCTGGGGCCAACGTCCTGACTTTC CASSRVGGAGANVLTF
TRBJ1-5 TRBV28 once . TGTGCCAGCAGTTTAACCAGGGGACAGCCCCAGCATTTT CASSLTRGQPQHF
TRBJ1-5 TRBV5-1 . . TGCGCCAGCAGCCTGGACAGCTACAATCAGCCCCAGCATTTT CASSLDSYNQPQHF
TRBJ2-7 TRBV4-1 . TRBD1 TGCGCCAGCAGGCGAATCAGCACAGGGGACGAGCAGTACTTC CASRRISTGDEQYF
TRBJ1-2 TRBV2 . TRBD1 TGTGCCACTATCGCCAGGGGGCCTAACTATGGCTACACCTTC CATIARGPNYGYTF